These T cell receptor beta chains were read from a single sample in a study of cytomegalovirus exposure and HLA in healthy donors. Profiling relied on immunoSEQ multiplex PCR, and the TCRdb table lists in-frame clones only, not all of them. The sample shows roughly 160,000 clones, 73% of them seen only once. Material for sequencing was PBMCs. These receptors were taken from a woman in her late teens or twenties in good health and CMV-seropositive. Both conserved end residues are part of each CDR3. The order of the fields is D gene, clone size, V gene, J gene, CDR3 DNA, CDR3 protein. A D gene is named only where the DNA matches it firmly. The size field is filled for only some rows; it gives once, few, many or a size class.

TRBD2	-	TRBV7-6	TRBJ2-1	TGTGCCAGCAGCTTATCGGCTAGCGGGGGGTGGTTCTTC	CASSLSASGGWFF
TRBD1	-	TRBV4-3	TRBJ2-7	TGCGCCAGCAGCCAAGGGACCGGGACAGGGGCCGTCTACGAGCAGTACTTC	CASSQGTGTGAVYEQYF
-	once	TRBV28	TRBJ1-2	TGTGCCAGCACCATATTAAAGGGGGGGGAGGGTGGCTACACCTTC	CASTILKGGEGGYTF
TRBD2	few	TRBV7-7	TRBJ2-5	TGTGCTAGCGGGGGGGACCAAGAGACCCAGTACTTC	CASGGDQETQYF
-	-	TRBV30	TRBJ1-5	TGTGCCTGGAGTGTAAAAGGGGGAGGGCAGCCCCAGCATTTT	CAWSVKGGGQPQHF
TRBD1	-	TRBV5-1	TRBJ2-2	TGCGCCAGCAGCCCCGGGACAGAGGGCGGGGAGCTGTTTTTT	CASSPGTEGGELFF
-	-	TRBV5-1	TRBJ2-3	TGCGCCAGCAGAACTCAGACGACTAGCACAGATACGCAGTATTTT	CASRTQTTSTDTQYF
TRBD1	-	TRBV7-8	TRBJ2-1	TGTGCCAGCAGCCAACCGGGACAGGGCTTAGGCCCCACTTACAATGAGCAGTTCTTC	CASSQPGQGLGPTYNEQFF
-	few	TRBV6-6	TRBJ2-3	TGTGCCAGCAGTCCTCTTGGCGGGGTCCCCACAGATACGCAGTATTTT	CASSPLGGVPTDTQYF
-	-	TRBV6-5	TRBJ2-7	TGTGCCAGCAAGTCAGCGGGCGTTACCTACGAGCAGTACTTC	CASKSAGVTYEQYF
TRBD2	-	TRBV7-2	TRBJ2-3	TGTGCCAGCAGCTTAATAGCGGGGTTCACAGATACGCAGTATTTT	CASSLIAGFTDTQYF
TRBD1	-	TRBV6-6	TRBJ2-7	TGTGCCAGCAGTTATTCGGACAGGTACGAGCAGTACTTC	CASSYSDRYEQYF
TRBD1	-	TRBV7-9	TRBJ2-3	TGTTCCAGCAGCTTTAGGACAGGGGCCAGCACAGATACGCAGTATTTT	CSSSFRTGASTDTQYF
-	-	TRBV28	TRBJ1-2	TGTGCCAGCAGTTTACCAGGGTGGAATGGCTACACCTTC	CASSLPGWNGYTF
-	-	TRBV27	TRBJ1-1	TGTGCCAGCAGTTTGGGGGCGAGCACTGAAGCTTTCTTT	CASSLGASTEAFF
-	few	TRBV6-5	TRBJ1-1	TGTGCCAGCAGTTACTCGTCTGGCCCCGGGAGGACTGAAGCTTTCTTT	CASSYSSGPGRTEAFF
-	-	TRBV6-5	TRBJ2-3	TGTGCCAGCAGTTACGATGGGCATACGCAGTATTTT	CASSYDGHTQYF
-	few	TRBV27	TRBJ2-2	TGTGCCAGCAGTTTATCTAGGGGTGCCACCGGGGAGCTGTTTTTT	CASSLSRGATGELFF
-	once	TRBV7-6	TRBJ2-2	TGTGCCAGCAGCTTTTTGGGGGGTGCGGACACCGGGGAGCTGTTTTTT	CASSFLGGADTGELFF
TRBD1	few	TRBV19	TRBJ1-5	TGTGCCAGCAATACAGGGGCGCGGGATCAGCCCCAGCATTTT	CASNTGARDQPQHF
TRBD2	once	TRBV30	TRBJ2-3	TGTGCCCGTACTAGCGGGGGGATAACAGATACGCAGTATTTT	CARTSGGITDTQYF
TRBD1	-	TRBV16	TRBJ1-3	TGTGCCAGCAGCCAACGACCGGGACAGGTCCGAAGCTCTGGAAACACCATATATTTT	CASSQRPGQVRSSGNTIYF
-	-	TRBV18	TRBJ1-2	TGTGCCAGCTCACCGGTCCGTGGAGACTATGGCTACACCTTC	CASSPVRGDYGYTF
-	once	TRBV5-6	TRBJ1-3	TGTGCCAGCAGCCTGTCGACAGGAACCCCTGGAAACACCATATATTTT	CASSLSTGTPGNTIYF
-	-	TRBV30	TRBJ1-1	TGTGCCTGCTGCCAGGGGCAGGCCTCGAACACTGAAGCTTTCTTT	CACCQGQASNTEAFF
TRBD1	-	TRBV27	TRBJ2-7	TGTGCCAGCAGTTTCCGGACAGGGCTCTACGAGCAGTACTTC	CASSFRTGLYEQYF
TRBD2	-	TRBV19	TRBJ2-6	TGTGCCAGTATGCGGGGGTTCTCTTTCTCTGGGGCCAACGTCCTGACTTTC	CASMRGFSFSGANVLTF
TRBD2	-	TRBV6-1	TRBJ2-7	TGTGCCAGCAGTGATCTAGCGGGGGGGCTTGGTGAGCAGTACTTC	CASSDLAGGLGEQYF
-	-	TRBV2	TRBJ2-3	TGTGCCAGCAGCCAGGACAGAAATACGCAGTATTTT	CASSQDRNTQYF
TRBD1	-	TRBV7-2	TRBJ2-1	TGTGCCAGCAGCTTCCGGGGACAGGGGGCGCGTAATGAGCAGTTCTTC	CASSFRGQGARNEQFF
TRBD1	-	TRBV19	TRBJ1-2	TGTGCCAGTAGTATAGATTTTACCGGGACAGTCTATGGCTACACCTTC	CASSIDFTGTVYGYTF
TRBD1	-	TRBV6-1	TRBJ1-2	TGTGCCAGCAGTGACTCCGGACAGGGAAAGGGCTACACCTTC	CASSDSGQGKGYTF
-	few	TRBV6-1	TRBJ2-7	TGTGCCAGCAGTGAATACCAGGAATCCGAGCAGTACTTC	CASSEYQESEQYF
TRBD1	few	TRBV19	TRBJ2-5	TGTGCCAGTAGTATCGGCAGGGGGTACCAAGAGACCCAGTACTTC	CASSIGRGYQETQYF
-	-	TRBV29-1	TRBJ2-5	TGCAGCGTTTGGGGGCCCCAAGAGACCCAGTACTTC	CSVWGPQETQYF
TRBD1	-	TRBV7-2	TRBJ2-3	TGTGCCAGCAGCTCCACCCAGGGGGCTGCAGATACGCAGTATTTT	CASSSTQGAADTQYF
TRBD1	-	TRBV2	TRBJ1-1	TGTGCCAGCACCCTGACAGGGGGAAACACTGAAGCTTTCTTT	CASTLTGGNTEAFF
-	-	TRBV14	TRBJ2-1	TGTGCCAGCAGCCAAGGAAAGTATACAGAGCAGTTCTTC	CASSQGKYTEQFF
TRBD1	-	TRBV7-9	TRBJ2-2	TGTGCCGGACAGGGGATGAACACCGGGGAGCTGTTTTTT	CAGQGMNTGELFF
TRBD1	-	TRBV5-8	TRBJ1-1	TGTGCCAGCAGCCTCTGGACAGGGGAGTTGGGCACTGAAGCTTTCTTT	CASSLWTGELGTEAFF
TRBD1	-	TRBV5-8	TRBJ2-5	TGTGCCAGCAGCTCCTCGACAGGGCCAGAGACCCAGTACTTC	CASSSSTGPETQYF
TRBD1	-	TRBV6-1	TRBJ1-5	TGTGCCAGCAGTGAACCTATCGCAGGGGGCCAGCCCCAGCATTTT	CASSEPIAGGQPQHF